This TCR beta chain was captured by sequencing in a study of blood T cell repertoires in COVID-19. Overall study context: The cDNA or gDNA used as material had been derived from T cells, B-cell-depleted T cells, or PBMCs.

Original handling: Researchers report that nucleated cell counts were estimated from reference gene primer amplification. This table comes from immunoSEQ multiplex PCR, and its TCRdb copy is limited to in-frame clones, with some not included. For V, J and clone size, that table is used; D and trimming come from the DNA. The sample has about 200,000 clones; around nine tenths are singletons. Participant-reported clinical history was the basis for cohort assignment. Exposed participants encountered a COVID-19 case during the 2 weeks preceding study entry. The germline gives CDR1 LNHDA, CDR2 SQIVND (reference sequence). V gave up 5 bases and J gave up 0 bases, with 14 bases separating them. CDR3 length: 16 residues.

This TCR derives from a woman younger than 45 who had been exposed to COVID-19. The chain is built from TRBV19 and TRBJ2-4; the D gene is possibly TRBD2 (6 bases). Sequencing input: PBMCs or T cells enriched from blood (not recorded which). Written as DNA, the CDR3 is TGTGCCAGTAGTTTCTCCAGGGACTTAGCCAAAAACATTCAGTACTTC. Protein sequence: CASSFSRDLAKNIQYF.